This TCR beta chain was obtained from a study of T-cell reconstitution after alpha-beta-depleted transplantation in children. This clonotype was recorded at least ten times. Preparation of the TCRbeta library involved a method that used unique molecular identifiers. TCRdb itself ran the PCR reads through MiXCR, one entry per CDR3 protein. Of 600,000 to 700,000 distinct CDR3 sequences listed, roughly 15% are singletons. The CDR3 consists of 13 residues. The V end lost 4 bases, the J end lost 8 bases, and 15 bases lay between the germline ends. Germline CDR1 is SGHNT and CDR2 is YYREEE (reference sequence).

The sequence derives from a human donor who donated a stem cell graft to a child with acute myeloid leukemia. The J gene is TRBJ1-1, the V gene TRBV5-4; D is unresolved. The input for sequencing was PBMCs from the stem cell graft donor, taken from the stem cell graft. CDR3: CASSLEPGSEAFF. The CDR3 DNA is TGTGCCAGCAGCCTAGAGCCGGGATCCGAAGCTTTCTTT.